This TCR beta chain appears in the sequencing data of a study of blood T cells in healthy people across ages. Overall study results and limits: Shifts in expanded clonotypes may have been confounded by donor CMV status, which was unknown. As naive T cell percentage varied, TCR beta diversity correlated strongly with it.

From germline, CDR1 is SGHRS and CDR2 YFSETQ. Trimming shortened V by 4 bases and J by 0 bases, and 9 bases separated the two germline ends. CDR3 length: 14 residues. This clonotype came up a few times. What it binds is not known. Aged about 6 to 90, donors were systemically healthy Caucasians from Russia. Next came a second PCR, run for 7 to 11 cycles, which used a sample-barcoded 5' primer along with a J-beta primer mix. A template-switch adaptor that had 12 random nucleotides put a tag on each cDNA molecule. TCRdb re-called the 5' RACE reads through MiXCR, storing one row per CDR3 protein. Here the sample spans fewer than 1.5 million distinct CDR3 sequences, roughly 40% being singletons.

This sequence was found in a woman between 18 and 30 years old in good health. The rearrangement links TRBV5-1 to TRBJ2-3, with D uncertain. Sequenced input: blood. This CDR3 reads CASSKDGSTDTQYF. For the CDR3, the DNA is TGCGCCAGCAGCAAGGACGGAAGCACAGATACGCAGTATTTT.